These 21 T cell receptor beta chains were sequenced from one sample in a study of cytomegalovirus exposure and HLA in healthy donors. With 60 Vbeta and 13 Jbeta primers, the PCR was carried out. The data were produced by immunoSEQ multiplex PCR, yet TCRdb's version contains in-frame clones alone and is incomplete. Among roughly 180,000 clones listed, approximately 80% were seen once. Sequenced material: PBMCs. The source is a female donor in good health and CMV-seronegative.

As for this clone: Other DNA variants within this sample encode the same CDR3. The rearrangement links TRBV7-9 to TRBJ2-7; 12 nucleotides align to TRBD2. V shed 3 bases, J shed 5 bases, and the junction held 5 bases outside the gene matches. Germline V lookup: CDR1 SEHNR, CDR2 FQNEAQ (reference sequence). The CDR3 is 15 amino acids. The CDR3 sequence is CASSLGLAGGDEQYF. In nucleotides, the CDR3 is TGTGCCAGCAGCTTGGGGCTAGCGGGAGGGGACGAGCAGTACTTC.

The rearrangement joins TRBV6-5 to TRBJ2-7; 11 bases are shared with TRBD2. This CDR3 spans 15 amino acids. J lost 4 bases, V lost 4 bases, and 6 bases had no gene match. Germline loops: CDR1 MNHEY, CDR2 SVGAGI. The CDR3 loop is CASSLLAGAGYEQYF. CDR3 bases: TGTGCCAGCAGTTTACTAGCGGGAGCCGGTTACGAGCAGTACTTC.

This clone has only a few counts. The chain employs TRBV21-1 and TRBJ2-3; TRBD1 is the table's D call, not checked against the DNA. TRBV21-1 is a documented pseudogene. CDR3 length: 18 residues. The CDR3 reads CASSSYIPQVLPTDTQYF. The CDR3 region has the DNA TGTGCCAGCAGCAGTTACATACCCCAGGTCTTACCCACAGATACGCAGTATTTT.

This chain joins TRBV6-6 and TRBJ2-3; TRBD2 agrees at 9 bases. Germline CDR1 is MNHNY and CDR2 is SVGAGI (reference sequence). This CDR3 spans 13 amino acids. V was clipped by 8 bases and J by 1 base; unmatched bases: 1. The CDR3 spells CASASGGTDTQYF. Here the CDR3 DNA reads TGTGCCAGCGCTAGCGGGGGCACAGATACGCAGTATTTT.

V and J are TRBV27 and TRBJ2-1; maybe TRBD2 (5 bases). The ends were cut back, 5 bases at V and 7 bases at J, with 18 bases in the middle. This CDR3 is 15 amino acids long. Germline V gives CDR1 MNHEY, CDR2 SMNVEV (reference sequence). CDR3 bases: TGTGCCAGCAGTCCCCGCCGGGGAATAGCGAATGAGCAGTTCTTC. Translating gives CASSPRRGIANEQFF.

The chain combines TRBV10-2 with TRBJ1-2; D is perhaps TRBD1 (5 bases). From germline, CDR1 is WSHSY and CDR2 SAAADI. V lost 2 bases and J 4 bases, leaving 17 bases between the germline ends. The CDR3 is made up of 16 amino acids. This CDR3 reads CASSETRRSGIYGYTF. The CDR3, as DNA: TGCGCCAGCAGTGAGACTCGCAGGTCAGGGATCTATGGCTACACCTTC.

This sequence joins TRBV19 and TRBJ1-5; 7 bases fit TRBD1. Germline-derived CDR1 and CDR2 are LNHDA and SQIVND (reference sequence). V lost 3 bases and J lost 1; bases outside the gene matches: 3. The CDR3 is made up of 15 amino acids. Here the CDR3 reads CASSIKGQSNQPQHF. DNA for the CDR3: TGTGCCAGTAGTATTAAGGGACAGAGCAATCAGCCCCAGCATTTT.

This clone was detected a few times. The CDR3 coding sequence is TGTGCCAGCAGCTTAATGGCAGGGGAGACCCAGTACTTC. Translation: CASSLMAGETQYF. The chain carries TRBV7-2 and TRBJ2-5; a possible D gene is TRBD1 (5 bases). CDR1 and CDR2 (germline): SGHTA, FQGNSA. This CDR3 has 13 amino acids. Trimming cost V 2 bases and J 5 bases, with 9 bases left between them.

The chain employs TRBV29-1 and TRBJ2-2; D may be TRBD2 (6 bases). Trimming removed 2 bases from V and 4 bases from J, with 11 bases in between. Germline V lookup: CDR1 SQVTM, CDR2 ANQGSEA. The CDR3 spans 14 residues. In nucleotides, the CDR3 is TGCAGCGTTGAAACTAGCCCATCCACCGGGGAGCTGTTTTTT. Amino acids: CSVETSPSTGELFF.

V and J are TRBV27 and TRBJ1-2; weak D call: TRBD1 (5 bases). The V end was cut by 0 bases, the J end by 7 bases, with 12 bases between. In germline, CDR1 is MNHEY, CDR2 SMNVEV (reference sequence). This CDR3 has 14 amino acids. The DNA of the CDR3 is TGTGCCAGCAGTTTATCGGGGCGCCGGAGTGGCTACACCTTC. Amino acids: CASSLSGRRSGYTF.

The chain recombines TRBV18 with TRBJ2-1; 9 nucleotides match TRBD2. Germline-derived CDR1 and CDR2 are KGHSH and LQKENI. The trim removed 3 bases at V and 9 bases at J, leaving 12 bases unmatched. The CDR3 covers 16 residues. As DNA, the CDR3 is TGTGCCAGCTCACCGTCCCCGGGACTAGCCTTGGGTGAGCAGTTCTTC. Protein product: CASSPSPGLALGEQFF.

This clone came up a few times. This rearrangement joins TRBV28 to TRBJ1-2, with 9 bases fitting TRBD1. The CDR3 totals 16 residues. The V gene end was trimmed by 7 bases and the J gene end by 4 bases; junction bases not matched to a gene: 13. Germline V CDR1 and CDR2: MDHEN, SYDVKM. CDR3 protein: CASTSQTGQGLYGYTF. CDR3 sequence (DNA): TGTGCCAGCACCTCCCAAACGGGACAGGGACTCTATGGCTACACCTTC.

This clone was observed a few times. The CDR3 sequence is CASSTGTGSLRNEYEQYF. Here the CDR3 DNA reads TGTGCCAGCAGTACCGGGACAGGGTCGTTAAGGAATGAATACGAGCAGTACTTC. The V gene is TRBV28, the J gene TRBJ2-7; 9 nucleotides match TRBD1. The CDR3 sequence is 18 residues long. The trim removed 5 bases at V and 4 bases at J, leaving 18 bases unmatched. Germline V gene lookup returns CDR1 MDHEN and CDR2 SYDVKM. The full variable domain, with the rest looked up from reference TRBV28 and TRBJ2-7, is DVKVTQSSRYLVKRTGEKVFLECVQDMDHENMFWYRQDPGLGLRLIYFSYDVKMKEKGDIPEGYSVSREKKERFSLILESASTNQTSMYLCASSTGTGSLRNEYEQYFGPGTRLTVT.

This clone was seen only a few times. CDR3 DNA: TGTGCCAGCAGCAGGGGGTACGAGCAGTACTTC. Amino acids: CASSRGYEQYF. This chain uses TRBV7-9 with TRBJ2-5, with a weak D call TRBD1 (6 bases). The DNA end is more similar to TRBJ2-7, so the J call may be wrong. This CDR3 is built from 11 residues. Germline CDR1 is SEHNR and CDR2 is FQNEAQ (reference sequence).

This clone was observed a single time. The rearrangement uses TRBV5-1 and TRBJ1-3, with TRBD1 as a possible D gene (5 bases). Trimming shortened V by 4 bases and J by 0 bases, and 20 bases separated the two germline ends. The germline gives CDR1 SGHRS, CDR2 YFSETQ. This CDR3 has 18 amino acids. CDR3 loop: CASSPGGLLRGSGNTIYF. DNA for the CDR3: TGCGCCAGCAGCCCGGGGGGACTTCTGAGGGGCTCTGGAAACACCATATATTTT. Complete variable domain (other parts from reference TRBV5-1 and TRBJ1-3): KAGVTQTPRYLIKTRGQQVTLSCSPISGHRSVSWYQQTPGQGLQFLFEYFSETQRNKGNFPGRFSGRQFSNSRSEMNVSTLELGDSALYLCASSPGGLLRGSGNTIYFGEGSWLTVV.

This sequence joins TRBV6-5 and TRBJ1-4, with 7 nucleotides matching TRBD1. This CDR3 contains 13 residues. Germline CDR1 is MNHEY and CDR2 is SVGAGI. Trimming cost V 5 bases and J 4 bases; bases outside gene matches: 1. This chain's CDR3 is CASSRDSNEKLFF. CDR3 coding DNA: TGTGCCAGCAGTCGGGACAGTAATGAAAAACTGTTTTTT.

This chain connects TRBV7-9 to TRBJ1-1; D is possibly TRBD1 (6 bases). CDR1 is SEHNR, CDR2 FQNEAQ, per germline (reference sequence). CDR3 length: 15 amino acids. V was clipped by 5 bases and J by 0 bases, with 13 bases between them. CDR3 DNA: TGTGCCAGCAGCACACAGACAGGCATGAACACTGAAGCTTTCTTT. Its protein product is CASSTQTGMNTEAFF.

The rearrangement joins TRBV6-6 to TRBJ1-5; D gene unclear. CDR3 length equals 13 residues. Trimming shortened V by 0 bases and J by 6 bases, and 6 bases separated the two germline ends. Germline CDR1 is MNHNY and CDR2 is SVGAGI (reference sequence). The CDR3 loop reads CASSYSKPQPQHF. CDR3 bases: TGTGCCAGCAGTTACTCGAAGCCTCAGCCCCAGCATTTT.

Concerning this clone: The same CDR3 also results from other DNA sequences found in this sample. The chain couples TRBV6-5 to TRBJ1-3; TRBD1 aligns across 7 bases. The CDR3 is made up of 13 amino acids. V lost 5 bases, J lost 3 bases, and 1 base stayed unmatched. The germline V gene encodes CDR1 MNHEY and CDR2 SVGAGI. CDR3 bases: TGTGCCAGCAGTGACAGGGTTGGAAACACCATATATTTT. Its protein is CASSDRVGNTIYF.

The rearrangement links TRBV28 to TRBJ2-7, with D perhaps TRBD2 (5 bases). This CDR3 comprises 15 residues. V dropped 2 bases and J dropped 1 base, with 12 bases sitting between them. CDR1 is MDHEN, CDR2 SYDVKM, per germline. CDR3 DNA: TGTGCCAGCAGTTTAGGAGGACGGGGATCCTACGAGCAGTACTTC. Its protein is CASSLGGRGSYEQYF.

The rearrangement joins TRBV11-2 to TRBJ2-2; the match to TRBD1 covers 9 bases. There are 17 residues in the CDR3. Trimming took 7 bases from V and 1 from J; bases not matched to a gene: 10. The germline V gene encodes CDR1 SGHAT and CDR2 FQNNGV. CDR3 nucleotides: TGTGCCAGCACCCCTCCGACAGGGGGATTGAACACCGGGGAGCTGTTTTTT. Protein product: CASTPPTGGLNTGELFF. The whole variable domain, remainder taken from reference TRBV11-2 and TRBJ2-2, is EAGVAQSPRYKIIEKRQSVAFWCNPISGHATLYWYQQILGQGPKLLIQFQNNGVVDDSQLPKDRFSAERLKGVDSTLKIQPAKLEDSAVYLCASTPPTGGLNTGELFFGEGSRLTVL.